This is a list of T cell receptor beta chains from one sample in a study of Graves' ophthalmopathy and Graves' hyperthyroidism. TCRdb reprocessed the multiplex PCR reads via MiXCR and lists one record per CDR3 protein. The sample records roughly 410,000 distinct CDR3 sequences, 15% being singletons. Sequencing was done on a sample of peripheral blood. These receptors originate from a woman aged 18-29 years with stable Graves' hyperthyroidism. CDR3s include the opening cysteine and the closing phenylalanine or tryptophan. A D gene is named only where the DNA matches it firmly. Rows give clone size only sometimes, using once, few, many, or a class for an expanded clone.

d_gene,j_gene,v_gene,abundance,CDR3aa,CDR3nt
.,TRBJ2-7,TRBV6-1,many,CASSALGVWSYEQYF,TGTGCCAGCAGTGCTCTCGGGGTTTGGAGCTACGAGCAGTACTTC
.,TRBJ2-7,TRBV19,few,CASSMKYEGRYEQYF,TGTGCCAGTAGTATGAAGTATGAAGGCCGCTACGAGCAGTACTTC
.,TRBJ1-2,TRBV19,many,CASSIVGSNYGYTF,TGTGCCAGTAGTATAGTAGGCAGCAACTATGGCTACACCTTC
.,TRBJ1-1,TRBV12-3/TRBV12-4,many,CASSLAGKITEAFF,TGTGCCAGCAGTTTAGCTGGAAAAATCACTGAAGCTTTCTTT
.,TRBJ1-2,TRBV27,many,CASSSPGGEYGYTF,TGTGCCAGCAGTTCCCCCGGGGGCGAATATGGCTACACCTTC
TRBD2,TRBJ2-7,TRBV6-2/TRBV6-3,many,CASSYWASGYYEQYF,TGTGCCAGCAGTTACTGGGCTAGCGGATACTACGAGCAGTACTTC
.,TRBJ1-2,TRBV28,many,CASSYGTMDGYTF,TGTGCCAGCAGCTACGGGACGATGGATGGCTACACCTTC
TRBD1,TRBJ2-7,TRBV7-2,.,CASSSDRGLTGEQYF,TGTGCCAGCAGCTCCGACAGGGGGCTTACGGGCGAGCAGTACTTC
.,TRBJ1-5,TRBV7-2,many,CASSAGTPGVQPQHF,TGTGCCAGCAGCGCCGGGACACCAGGGGTTCAGCCCCAGCATTTT
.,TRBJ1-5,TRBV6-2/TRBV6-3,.,CASRLGGGGNQPQHF,TGTGCCAGCAGACTTGGGGGTGGCGGCAATCAGCCCCAGCATTTT
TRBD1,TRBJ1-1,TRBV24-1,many,CATSDSYRDSGEAFF,TGTGCCACCAGTGATTCCTACCGGGACAGCGGTGAAGCTTTCTTT
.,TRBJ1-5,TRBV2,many,CASSWGRDSNQPQHF,TGTGCCAGCAGTTGGGGCAGGGATAGCAATCAGCCCCAGCATTTT
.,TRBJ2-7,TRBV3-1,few,CASSQGFYEQYF,TGTGCCAGCAGCCAAGGGTTCTACGAGCAGTACTTC
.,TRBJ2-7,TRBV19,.,CASSRRGPLITPYEQYF,TGTGCCAGTAGTAGAAGGGGACCCCTTATAACACCCTACGAGCAGTACTTC
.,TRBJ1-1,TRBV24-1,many,CATPRGNETEAFF,TGTGCCACCCCGAGAGGGAACGAGACTGAAGCTTTCTTT
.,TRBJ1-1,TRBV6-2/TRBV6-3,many,CASSYSEGHSTPEAFF,TGTGCCAGCAGTTACTCAGAGGGGCATTCTACCCCTGAAGCTTTCTTT
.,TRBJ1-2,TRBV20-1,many,CSVQRYKDYGYTF,TGCAGTGTTCAGCGTTACAAGGACTATGGCTACACCTTC
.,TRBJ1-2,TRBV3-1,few,CASSLIAGDGGYTF,TGTGCCAGCAGTCTTATCGCAGGGGACGGTGGCTACACCTTC
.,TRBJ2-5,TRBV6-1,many,CASSEGQLETQYF,TGTGCCAGCAGTGAAGGACAACTTGAGACCCAGTACTTC
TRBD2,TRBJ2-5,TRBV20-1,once,CSAATSGRETQYF,TGCAGTGCCGCGACCAGCGGGAGAGAGACCCAGTACTTC
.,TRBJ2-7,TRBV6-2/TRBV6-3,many,CASSRWGSYEQYF,TGTGCCAGCAGCCGCTGGGGCTCCTACGAGCAGTACTTC
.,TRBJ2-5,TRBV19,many,CASSRRGWNETQYF,TGTGCCAGTAGTAGGAGGGGTTGGAACGAGACCCAGTACTTC
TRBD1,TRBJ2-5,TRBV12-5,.,CASGAQGAIETQYF,TGTGCTAGTGGTGCACAGGGGGCTATCGAGACCCAGTACTTC
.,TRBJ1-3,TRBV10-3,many,CAITQEHSGNTIYF,TGTGCCATCACTCAGGAGCACTCTGGAAACACCATATATTTT
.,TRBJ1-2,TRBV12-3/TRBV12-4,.,CASSFLEGHGYTF,TGTGCCAGCAGTTTCCTGGAAGGGCATGGCTACACCTTC
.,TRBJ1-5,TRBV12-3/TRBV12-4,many,CASSSQGPRGNQPQHF,TGTGCCAGCAGTTCCCAGGGGCCCAGGGGCAATCAGCCCCAGCATTTT
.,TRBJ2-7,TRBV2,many,CASSETWGNEQYF,TGTGCCAGCAGTGAAACTTGGGGAAACGAGCAGTACTTC
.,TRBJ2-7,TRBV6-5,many,CASSYTGLNYEQYF,TGTGCCAGCAGTTATACGGGACTCAACTACGAGCAGTACTTC
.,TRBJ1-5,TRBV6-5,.,CASSSQTVFGSNQPQHF,TGTGCCAGCAGTTCGCAGACAGTCTTCGGAAGCAATCAGCCCCAGCATTTT